This T cell receptor beta chain stems from a study of regulatory T cells in long-lasting Graves disease. This clonotype appeared many times. The authors built TCR beta libraries using iRepertoire HTBI primers and Arm-PCR of CDR3 regions. TCRdb analysed the multiplex PCR reads with MiXCR anew, one entry per CDR3 protein. This table has 510,000 or so distinct CDR3 sequences, 12% appearing once. This sample's time point: newly diagnosed GD, antithyroid drugs for less than 3 months. The authors made the TCR library using RNA they extracted from PBMCs. This CDR3 has 12 amino acids. With 5 bases removed from V and 7 bases from J, the gap between germline ends came to 11 bases. Germline V CDR1 and CDR2: MNHEY, SVGEGT. This sample also belongs to another study, concerning T cells in Graves' hyperthyroidism and ophthalmopathy. That work adds: HTBI primers were used for first-round RT-PCR of the TCR CDR3.

The chain links TRBV6-2 or TRBV6-3 to TRBJ1-2, with a weak D call TRBD1 (6 bases). The sample here was peripheral blood mononuclear cells (PBMCs), taken at new diagnosis, from a patient treated with antithyroid drugs. The receptor comes from a woman under 40 with Graves disease. CDR3 sequence (DNA): TGTGCCAGCAGTAACAGGGTTCGTGGCTACACCTTC. Protein product: CASSNRVRGYTF.